A selection of T cell receptor beta chains follows, all from one sample in a study of T cell responses to AZD1222 COVID-19 vaccine. Sequenced by immunoSEQ multiplex PCR; TCRdb stores in-frame clones only, minus some. The repertoire includes 100,000 to 150,000 clones, around 90% of them detected once, and roughly 0.98% sits in the top ten. This specimen was peripheral blood, taken 28 days after the second AZD1222 dose. The receptors come from an adult who received the AZD1222 COVID-19 vaccine. Each CDR3 is given with its conserved first and last residue. D genes are given only for firm matches. A row's size may be missing; if present it is once, few, many or a size class.

d_call | clone_size | j_call | v_call | cdr3_aa | cdr3_nt
- | - | TRBJ2-1 | TRBV4-1 | CASSQEPGGSGYEQFF | TGCGCCAGCAGCCAAGAACCAGGGGGTAGCGGGTATGAGCAGTTCTTC
- | - | TRBJ2-5 | TRBV6-5 | CASSYQGYQETQYF | TGTGCCAGCAGTTACCAGGGGTACCAAGAGACCCAGTACTTC
TRBD1 | - | TRBJ1-4 | TRBV9 | CASSGPGGGNEKLFF | TGTGCCAGCAGCGGCCCAGGGGGGGGCAATGAAAAACTGTTTTTT
- | - | TRBJ1-5 | TRBV4-2 | CASSQEQDNQPQHF | TGTGCCAGCAGCCAAGAACAGGACAATCAGCCCCAGCATTTT
TRBD1 | - | TRBJ1-1 | TRBV10-3 | CAISNTGDTEAFF | TGTGCCATCAGTAACACAGGGGACACTGAAGCTTTCTTT
- | - | TRBJ1-2 | TRBV2 | CASSEGFDSRGYTF | TGTGCCAGCAGTGAGGGGTTTGACAGTCGCGGCTACACCTTC
TRBD1 | - | TRBJ1-1 | TRBV6-5 | CASSYRTGSQNTEAFF | TGTGCCAGCAGTTACAGGACAGGGTCCCAGAACACTGAAGCTTTCTTT
- | once | TRBJ2-3 | TRBV5-8 | CASNKNGDTQYF | TGTGCCAGCAACAAAAACGGAGATACGCAGTATTTT
TRBD1 | - | TRBJ1-4 | TRBV6-5 | CATSGQGGGKLFF | TGTGCCACCTCGGGACAGGGAGGGGGAAAACTGTTTTTT
TRBD2 | - | TRBJ2-4 | TRBV7-8 | CASSLALIGLAGYGDGKNIQYF | TGTGCCAGCAGCTTAGCGCTAATCGGGCTAGCGGGTTATGGCGATGGCAAAAACATTCAGTACTTC
- | - | TRBJ2-7 | TRBV6-5 | CASSYSPRGPYEQYF | TGTGCCAGCAGTTACTCTCCCAGGGGACCCTACGAGCAGTACTTC
- | - | TRBJ1-3 | TRBV10-3 | CAISGHGNTIYF | TGTGCCATCAGCGGCCATGGAAACACCATATATTTT
TRBD2 | - | TRBJ2-5 | TRBV5-1 | CASSTGASGRRETQYF | TGCGCCAGCAGCACGGGGGCTAGCGGGAGACGGGAGACCCAGTACTTC
TRBD2 | once | TRBJ2-7 | TRBV11-2 | CASSLDLPSGTYEQYF | TGTGCCAGCAGCTTAGATCTCCCTAGCGGGACCTACGAGCAGTACTTC
- | - | TRBJ1-2 | TRBV25-1 | CASSEAGDYGYTF | TGTGCCAGCAGTGAAGCAGGGGACTATGGCTACACCTTC
TRBD1 | - | TRBJ1-2 | TRBV5-4 | CASSTGGNYGYTF | TGTGCCAGCAGTACAGGGGGCAACTATGGCTACACCTTC
- | - | TRBJ1-2 | TRBV28 | CASSPTGLGTGDGYTF | TGTGCCAGCAGTCCGACGGGTTTAGGCACTGGGGACGGCTACACCTTC
TRBD2 | once | TRBJ2-3 | TRBV19 | CASSTSGSTDTQYF | TGTGCCAGTAGTACTAGCGGGAGCACAGATACGCAGTATTTT
- | - | TRBJ1-5 | TRBV4-1 | CASSPGVGRQSNQPQHF | TGCGCCAGCAGCCCCGGTGTTGGGAGACAGAGCAATCAGCCCCAGCATTTT
TRBD1 | once | TRBJ2-7 | TRBV28 | CASLPSGQGAGEQYF | TGTGCCAGCCTCCCGAGCGGACAGGGGGCGGGCGAGCAGTACTTC
- | - | TRBJ2-3 | TRBV6-4 | CASSAGGTDTQYF | TGTGCCAGCAGTGCGGGGGGCACAGATACGCAGTATTTT
TRBD2 | - | TRBJ2-3 | TRBV2 | CASSDLASGSTDTQYF | TGTGCCAGCAGTGATTTGGCTAGCGGTAGCACAGATACGCAGTATTTT
- | - | TRBJ1-6 | TRBV7-9 | CASSSSGAWNSPLHF | TGTGCCAGCAGCTCTTCGGGGGCATGGAATTCACCCCTCCACTTT
- | - | TRBJ2-2 | TRBV28 | CASSFWNTGELFF | TGTGCCAGCAGTTTCTGGAACACCGGGGAGCTGTTTTTT
- | - | TRBJ1-1 | TRBV6-5 | CASSYSGGNTEAFF | TGTGCCAGCAGTTATTCCGGGGGGAACACTGAAGCTTTCTTT
- | - | TRBJ1-4 | TRBV6-5 | CASSPLSGEKLFF | TGTGCCAGCAGTCCTCTATCGGGCGAAAAACTGTTTTTT
- | - | TRBJ2-7 | TRBV28 | CASTQGLLPYEQYF | TGTGCCAGCACCCAGGGACTCCTTCCCTACGAGCAGTACTTC
- | - | TRBJ2-7 | TRBV5-1 | CASSLGGSHLNEQYF | TGCGCCAGCAGCTTGGGAGGCTCGCACTTGAACGAGCAGTACTTC
- | - | TRBJ2-5 | TRBV7-9 | CASSRTAVGETQYF | TGTGCCAGCAGCCGGACCGCGGTGGGGGAGACCCAGTACTTC